Below, 8 T cell receptor beta chains from the same sample are listed, as sequenced in a study of CD8+ T cells in alopecia areata. As to treatment: oral pan-JAK inhibitor, 5-10 mg twice daily. The authors extracted RNA and reverse transcribed it into cDNA as the sequencing template. Profiling relied on immunoSEQ multiplex PCR, and the TCRdb table lists in-frame clones only, not all of them. Of roughly 230,000 clones in the sample, less than 45% were seen once. This specimen consisted of CD4+ T cells sorted from blood, obtained around week 36, from a patient treated with tofacitinib. Receptor source: a human donor with alopecia areata.

Regarding this clone: A clone one base away is much larger, so this may be a read error. The V and J genes are TRBV6-6 and TRBJ2-7; D gene ambiguous. V lost 5 bases to trimming and J lost 3 bases, with 2 bases between them. Germline V lookup: CDR1 MNHNY, CDR2 SVGAGI (reference sequence). The CDR3 runs to 10 residues. CDR3 protein: CASSHYEQYF. The CDR3 DNA is TGTGCCAGCAGTCACTACGAGCAGTACTTC.

This clone was counted at least ten times. J is TRBJ2-1 and V is TRBV5-1; 7 bases are shared with TRBD2. The CDR3 covers 15 residues. Germline V gene lookup returns CDR1 SGHRS and CDR2 YFSETQ. J gave up 5 bases and V 0 bases, and 5 bases lay outside the gene matches. The CDR3 is CASSLGTSENNEQFF. CDR3 DNA: TGCGCCAGCAGCTTGGGAACTAGCGAAAACAATGAGCAGTTCTTC. Full variable domain (rest looked up from reference TRBV5-1 and TRBJ2-1): KAGVTQTPRYLIKTRGQQVTLSCSPISGHRSVSWYQQTPGQGLQFLFEYFSETQRNKGNFPGRFSGRQFSNSRSEMNVSTLELGDSALYLCASSLGTSENNEQFFGPGTRLTVL.

The chain recombines TRBV4-2 with TRBJ1-5; TRBD1 matches at 8 bases. This CDR3 has 17 residues. Germline V lookup: CDR1 LGHNA, CDR2 YNFKEQ. The junction had 6 bases not matched to a gene; V was cut back by 2 bases and J by 0 bases. DNA for the CDR3: TGTGCCAGCAGCCAAACAGGGGGAAGGTATAGCAATCAGCCCCAGCATTTT. It yields the protein CASSQTGGRYSNQPQHF.

This clone was recorded a few times. The rearrangement joins TRBV9 to TRBJ1-3; 7 nucleotides agree with TRBD1. With 5 bases clipped from V and 0 bases from J, the junction kept 5 bases outside the gene matches. The CDR3 totals 15 residues. Germline V lookup: CDR1 SGDLS, CDR2 YYNGEE. In DNA, the CDR3 is TGTGCCAGCAGACTCGGGACAGCCTCTGGAAACACCATATATTTT. Translating gives CASRLGTASGNTIYF.

This clone was seen just once. The V gene is TRBV27, the J gene TRBJ2-7; possibly TRBD1 for D (5 bases). V was trimmed by 0 bases and J by 7 bases, leaving 19 bases between them. The CDR3 is made up of 16 amino acids. CDR1 and CDR2 from the germline V gene are MNHEY and SMNVEV (reference sequence). The CDR3 nucleotides read TGTGCCAGCAGTTTATCAGTTATTTCGCCCAGGGTGGAGCAGTACTTC. Protein product: CASSLSVISPRVEQYF.

DNA of the CDR3: TGCGCCAGCAGCTTGGTTGGAACTCGGCGTCAAGAGACCCAGTACTTC. Amino acid sequence: CASSLVGTRRQETQYF. The chain uses TRBV5-1 and TRBJ2-5; D gene uncertain. The germline V and J ends were trimmed by 0 bases and 2 bases, with 14 bases remaining between them. Looked up from germline, CDR1 is SGHRS and CDR2 is YFSETQ. CDR3 length: 16 residues.

In its sample, this clone was seen a few times. This rearrangement joins TRBV20-1 to TRBJ1-2; 8 bases match TRBD1. This CDR3 spans 11 amino acids. From germline, CDR1 is DFQATT and CDR2 SNEGSKA (reference sequence). The V segment lost 4 bases and the J segment 9 bases; nucleotides outside the gene matches: 4. The CDR3 DNA reads as TGCAGTGCTACCGGACAGGGTAGCTACACCTTC. It yields the protein CSATGQGSYTF.

The rearrangement joins TRBV29-1 to TRBJ2-5; no firm D call. The CDR3 sequence is 12 residues long. V lost 5 bases, J lost 5 bases, and 12 bases lay in between. Germline CDR1 is SQVTM and CDR2 is ANQGSEA. The CDR3 is CSVSTLSETQYF. CDR3 DNA: TGCAGCGTTAGCACTTTATCCGAGACCCAGTACTTC.